Sequencing of this T cell receptor (beta chain) was carried out in a study of T cell responses to AZD1222 COVID-19 vaccine. This clone appeared once. Repertoires were generated with immunoSEQ multiplex PCR, while TCRdb's copy carries only in-frame clones and drops some. Seen here are 130,000 to 150,000 clones, about 81% observed once, and the top ten hold roughly 4.3%. Germline values: CDR1 SGHNT, CDR2 YYREEE (reference sequence). V lost 7 bases and J 0 bases, leaving 13 bases between the germline ends. The CDR3 length is 14 residues. The sequence was obtained from an adult in good health. The sequenced sample was peripheral blood, obtained on day 0 of MenACWY control vaccination. The chain combines TRBV5-4 with TRBJ2-5; the D is unclear. The DNA for the CDR3 is TGTGCCAGCGCAAAACCTGGCTACCAAGAGACCCAGTACTTC. Amino acids: CASAKPGYQETQYF.